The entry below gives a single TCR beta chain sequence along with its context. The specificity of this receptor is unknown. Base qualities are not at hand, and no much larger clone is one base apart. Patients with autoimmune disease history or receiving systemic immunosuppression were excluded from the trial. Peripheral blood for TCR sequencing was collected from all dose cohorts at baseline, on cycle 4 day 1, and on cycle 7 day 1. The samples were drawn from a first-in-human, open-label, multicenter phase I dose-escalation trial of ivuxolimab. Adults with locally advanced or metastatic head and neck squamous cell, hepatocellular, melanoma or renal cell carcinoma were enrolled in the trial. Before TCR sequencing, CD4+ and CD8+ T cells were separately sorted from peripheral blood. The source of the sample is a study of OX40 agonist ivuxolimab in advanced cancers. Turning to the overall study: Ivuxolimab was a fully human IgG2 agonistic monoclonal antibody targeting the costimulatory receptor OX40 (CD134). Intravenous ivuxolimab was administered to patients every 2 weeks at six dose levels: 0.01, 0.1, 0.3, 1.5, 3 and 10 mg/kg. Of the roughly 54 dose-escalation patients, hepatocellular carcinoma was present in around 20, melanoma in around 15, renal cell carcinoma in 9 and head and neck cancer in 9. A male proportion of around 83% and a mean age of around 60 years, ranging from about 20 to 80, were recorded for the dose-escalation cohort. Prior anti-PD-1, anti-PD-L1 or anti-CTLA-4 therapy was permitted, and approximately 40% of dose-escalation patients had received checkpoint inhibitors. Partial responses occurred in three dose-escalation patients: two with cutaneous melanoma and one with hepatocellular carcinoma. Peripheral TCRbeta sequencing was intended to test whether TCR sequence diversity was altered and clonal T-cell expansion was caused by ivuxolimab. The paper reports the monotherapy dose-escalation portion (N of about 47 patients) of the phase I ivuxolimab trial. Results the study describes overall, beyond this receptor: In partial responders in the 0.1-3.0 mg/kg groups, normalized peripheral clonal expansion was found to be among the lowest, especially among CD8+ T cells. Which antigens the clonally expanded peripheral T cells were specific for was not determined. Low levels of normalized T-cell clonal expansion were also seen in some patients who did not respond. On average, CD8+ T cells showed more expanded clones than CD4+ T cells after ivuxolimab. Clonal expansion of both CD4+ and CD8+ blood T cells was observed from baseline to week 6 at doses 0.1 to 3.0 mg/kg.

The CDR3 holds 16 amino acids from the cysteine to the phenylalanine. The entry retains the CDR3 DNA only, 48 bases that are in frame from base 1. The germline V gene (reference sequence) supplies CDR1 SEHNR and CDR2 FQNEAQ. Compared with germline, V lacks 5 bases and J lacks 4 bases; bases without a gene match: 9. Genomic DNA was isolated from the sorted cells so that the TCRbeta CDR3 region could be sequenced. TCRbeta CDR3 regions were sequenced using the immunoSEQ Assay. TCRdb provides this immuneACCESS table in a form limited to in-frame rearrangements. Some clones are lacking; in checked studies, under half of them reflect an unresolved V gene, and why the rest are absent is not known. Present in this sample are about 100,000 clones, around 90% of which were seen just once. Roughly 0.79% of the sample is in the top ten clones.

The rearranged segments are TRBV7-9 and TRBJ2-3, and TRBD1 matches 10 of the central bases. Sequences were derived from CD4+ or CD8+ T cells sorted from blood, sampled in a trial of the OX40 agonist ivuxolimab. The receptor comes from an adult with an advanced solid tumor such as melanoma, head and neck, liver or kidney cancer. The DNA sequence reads TGTGCCAGCAGCCCAGTGGGACAGGGGATGGCAGATACGCAGTATTTT. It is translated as CASSPVGQGMADTQYF.